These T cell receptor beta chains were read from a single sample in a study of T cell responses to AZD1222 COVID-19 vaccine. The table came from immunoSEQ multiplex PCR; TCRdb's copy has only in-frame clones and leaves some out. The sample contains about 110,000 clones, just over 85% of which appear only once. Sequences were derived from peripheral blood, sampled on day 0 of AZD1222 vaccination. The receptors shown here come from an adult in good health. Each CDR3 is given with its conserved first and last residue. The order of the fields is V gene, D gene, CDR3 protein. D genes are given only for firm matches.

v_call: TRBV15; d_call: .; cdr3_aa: CATSREAGQNNSPLHF
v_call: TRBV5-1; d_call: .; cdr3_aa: CASSLVAINYGYTF
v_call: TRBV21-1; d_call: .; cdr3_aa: CASSRIPGGVGSYEQYF
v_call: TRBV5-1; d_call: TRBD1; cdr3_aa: CASSPGQGNEKLFF
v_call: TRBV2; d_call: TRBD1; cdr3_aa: CASMPDRGQETQYF
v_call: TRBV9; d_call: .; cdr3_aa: CASSVARQTSTDTQYF
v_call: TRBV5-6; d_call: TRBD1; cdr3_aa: CASSWGQGPSHYGYTF
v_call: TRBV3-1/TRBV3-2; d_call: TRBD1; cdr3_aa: CASSPGTGFGNQPQHF
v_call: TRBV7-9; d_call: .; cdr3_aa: CASSPPGDTEAFF
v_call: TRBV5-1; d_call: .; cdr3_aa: CASSPGRQGDTQYF
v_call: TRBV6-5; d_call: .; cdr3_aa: CASSWTRAISYEQYF
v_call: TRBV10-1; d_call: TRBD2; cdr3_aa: CASKSSGATDTQYF
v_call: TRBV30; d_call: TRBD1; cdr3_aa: CAWSVQGGGEKLFF
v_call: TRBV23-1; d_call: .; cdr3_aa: CASSQSSGGGKDTEAFF
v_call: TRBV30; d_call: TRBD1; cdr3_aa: CAWRTDRGYSAFF
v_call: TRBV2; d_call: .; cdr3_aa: CASSEHPGSGSPLHF